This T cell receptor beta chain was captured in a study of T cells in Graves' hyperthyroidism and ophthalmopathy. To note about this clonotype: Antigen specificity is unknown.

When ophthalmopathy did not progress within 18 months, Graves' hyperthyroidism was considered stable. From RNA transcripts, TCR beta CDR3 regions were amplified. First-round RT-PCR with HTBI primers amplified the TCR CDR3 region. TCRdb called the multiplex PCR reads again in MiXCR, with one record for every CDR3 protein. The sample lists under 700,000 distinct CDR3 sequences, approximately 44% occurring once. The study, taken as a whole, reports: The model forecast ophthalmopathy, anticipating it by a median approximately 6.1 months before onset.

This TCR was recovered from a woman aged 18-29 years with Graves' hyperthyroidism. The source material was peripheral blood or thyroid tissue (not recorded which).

For the CDR3, the DNA is TGTGCCAGCAGCTTAGTTTCCGGGAGCCTCAATCAGCCCCAGCATTTT. It is translated as CASSLVSGSLNQPQHF. V and J are TRBV7-9 and TRBJ1-5; D gene uncertain. Germline values: CDR1 SEHNR, CDR2 FQNEAQ (reference sequence). The CDR3 has 16 amino acids. Trimming took off 1 base at V and 3 bases at J, with 13 bases between the two ends. The full variable domain, completed using reference TRBV7-9 and TRBJ1-5, is DTGVSQNPRHKITKRGQNVTFRCDPISEHNRLYWYRQTLGQGPEFLTYFQNEAQLEKSRLLSDRFSAERPKGSFSTLEIQRTEQGDSAMYLCASSLVSGSLNQPQHFGDGTRLSIL.